A selection of T cell receptor beta chains follows, all from one sample in a study of cytomegalovirus exposure and HLA in healthy donors. Here immunoSEQ multiplex PCR was the method, and the copy in TCRdb shows in-frame clones only, minus some. This table holds 150,000 to 200,000 clones, around 80% found once. What was sequenced was PBMCs. The receptor set was obtained from a woman aged 55-70 years in good health and CMV-seropositive. The CDR3 runs from the conserved cysteine through the conserved F or W. The D gene is left open where the match is weak. Rows give clone size only sometimes, using once, few, many, or a class for an expanded clone.

clone size,J gene,V gene,D gene,CDR3 protein,CDR3 DNA
-,TRBJ2-3,TRBV30,-,CAWRGGRTDTQYF,TGTGCCTGGAGGGGGGGTAGGACAGATACGCAGTATTTT
once,TRBJ2-7,TRBV11-2,TRBD2,CASSPRGGFNEQYF,TGTGCCAGCAGCCCACGGGGGGGCTTCAACGAGCAGTACTTC
once,TRBJ2-7,TRBV6-5,TRBD1,CASGTDLSYEQYF,TGTGCCAGCGGGACAGATCTCTCCTACGAGCAGTACTTC
-,TRBJ2-7,TRBV6-5,-,CASSYSTSGYEQYF,TGTGCCAGCAGTTACTCGACTAGTGGGTACGAGCAGTACTTC
few,TRBJ1-1,TRBV19,TRBD1,CASKQGAKENTEAFF,TGTGCCAGTAAGCAGGGGGCGAAAGAAAACACTGAAGCTTTCTTT
-,TRBJ2-4,TRBV28,-,CASHTRVKNIQYF,TGTGCCAGCCATACGAGGGTCAAAAACATTCAGTACTTC
-,TRBJ2-7,TRBV6-5,TRBD2,CASSSPNSGSDEQYF,TGTGCCAGCAGCTCTCCTAATAGCGGGAGCGACGAGCAGTACTTC
-,TRBJ2-1,TRBV30,TRBD2,CAPGTSSFFDEQFF,TGTGCCCCCGGGACTAGCTCTTTTTTTGATGAGCAGTTCTTC
few,TRBJ2-7,TRBV7-6,-,CASSQNPGPGVVYEQYF,TGTGCCAGCAGCCAAAATCCGGGACCAGGGGTCGTCTACGAGCAGTACTTC
-,TRBJ1-1,TRBV28,-,CASSLGGQNTEAFF,TGTGCCAGCAGCCTAGGGGGACAGAACACTGAAGCTTTCTTT
-,TRBJ2-5,TRBV5-1,TRBD2,CASSLTSGDQETQYF,TGCGCCAGCAGCCTGACTAGCGGGGATCAAGAGACCCAGTACTTC
few,TRBJ1-4,TRBV10-3,TRBD1,CAISEPPGQGDEKLFF,TGTGCCATCAGTGAGCCTCCGGGACAGGGCGATGAAAAACTGTTTTTT
-,TRBJ2-7,TRBV4-1,-,CASSPGQAYEQYF,TGCGCCAGCAGCCCTGGACAAGCGTACGAGCAGTACTTC
-,TRBJ1-2,TRBV6-5,TRBD1,CASRPGQSNYGYTF,TGTGCCAGCAGGCCGGGACAGTCTAACTATGGCTACACCTTC
-,TRBJ1-1,TRBV6-5,-,CASSYSRAGGTEAFF,TGTGCCAGCAGTTACTCGAGGGCGGGGGGCACTGAAGCTTTCTTT
-,TRBJ2-3,TRBV28,TRBD2,CASSFRGGRGDTQYF,TGTGCCAGCAGTTTTCGGGGCGGGAGAGGAGATACGCAGTATTTT
-,TRBJ2-5,TRBV7-2,-,CASSLRGQETQYF,TGTGCCAGCAGCTTGAGAGGGCAAGAGACCCAGTACTTC
-,TRBJ2-7,TRBV5-4,TRBD2,CASSSTSGVEQYF,TGTGCCAGCAGCTCGACTAGCGGGGTGGAGCAGTACTTC
-,TRBJ1-5,TRBV6-5,-,CASKGADNQPQHF,TGTGCCAGCAAGGGAGCCGACAATCAGCCCCAGCATTTT
few,TRBJ1-2,TRBV5-1,TRBD1,CASSWGDRGGGYTF,TGCGCCAGCAGCTGGGGGGACAGGGGTGGCGGCTACACCTTC
-,TRBJ2-1,TRBV19,TRBD2,CASSIESASGSEQFF,TGTGCCAGTAGTATAGAGAGCGCTAGCGGGAGTGAGCAGTTCTTC
-,TRBJ1-2,TRBV28,-,CASRLPGLDGYTF,TGTGCCAGCAGACTTCCAGGGCTAGATGGCTACACCTTC
-,TRBJ2-1,TRBV9,TRBD2,CASSALAGEYNEQFF,TGTGCCAGCAGCGCTCTAGCGGGAGAGTACAATGAGCAGTTCTTC
few,TRBJ1-6,TRBV28,TRBD1,CASSQWTGGNNSPLHF,TGTGCCAGCAGTCAGTGGACAGGGGGTAATAATTCACCCCTCCACTTT
-,TRBJ2-1,TRBV11-2,TRBD2,CASSLDPRGGAGGSLNEQFF,TGTGCCAGCAGCTTAGACCCGAGGGGGGGGGCGGGAGGGTCCCTCAATGAGCAGTTCTTC
few,TRBJ1-1,TRBV5-1,-,CASSYGNTEAFF,TGCGCCAGCAGCTACGGTAACACTGAAGCTTTCTTT
-,TRBJ1-2,TRBV14,-,CASSQSNTWSFTHGYTF,TGTGCCAGCAGCCAATCAAATACCTGGAGCTTCACTCATGGCTACACCTTC
-,TRBJ2-7,TRBV6-1,TRBD2,CASSAYSGTSGSYEQYF,TGTGCCAGCAGTGCTTACTCTGGGACTAGCGGGTCCTACGAGCAGTACTTC
-,TRBJ2-3,TRBV9,-,CASSERFGGASTDTQYF,TGTGCCAGCAGCGAGAGATTTGGTGGGGCTAGCACAGATACGCAGTATTTT
few,TRBJ1-4,TRBV5-1,TRBD1,CASSLGTGFNEKLFF,TGCGCCAGCAGCTTGGGGACAGGGTTTAATGAAAAACTGTTTTTT
-,TRBJ1-5,TRBV28,-,CASVQTGGTGGNQPQHF,TGTGCCAGCGTACAAACGGGGGGGACCGGTGGCAATCAGCCCCAGCATTTT
-,TRBJ2-3,TRBV10-3,-,CAIMIQGTDTQYF,TGTGCCATCATGATTCAGGGAACAGATACGCAGTATTTT
-,TRBJ1-1,TRBV5-1,-,CASSSGTLSSEAFF,TGCGCCAGCAGCTCCGGGACACTTTCTTCTGAAGCTTTCTTT
-,TRBJ2-7,TRBV10-3,-,CAISGFTGLGIREQYF,TGTGCCATCAGTGGGTTTACAGGGCTGGGGATTAGGGAGCAGTACTTC